This T cell receptor beta chain appears in the sequencing data of a study of OX40 agonist ivuxolimab in advanced cancers. The study, taken as a whole, reports: In CD8+ T cells, expanded clones were on average more numerous than in CD4+. Those patients achieving a partial response at 0.1-3.0 mg/kg showed among the lowest clonal expansion.

The CDR3 extends over 12 amino acids. V lost 5 bases and J lost 5, with 9 bases in between. CDR1 is SGHVS, CDR2 FQNEAQ, per germline. The count of this clone is one. Its antigen is as yet unknown. The assay was immunoSEQ multiplex PCR, and TCRdb's table has in-frame clones only and misses some. The sample has about 120,000 clones, 90% to 95% seen once. This sample comprised CD4+ or CD8+ T cells sorted from blood, obtained in a trial of the OX40 agonist ivuxolimab. The sequence was obtained from an adult with an advanced solid tumor such as melanoma, head and neck, liver or kidney cancer. V usage is TRBV7-8 and J usage is TRBJ2-5; no clear D gene. The CDR3 bases are TGTGCCAGCAGCGCCTCATACGAGACCCAGTACTTC. It encodes CASSASYETQYF.